The next 8 T cell receptor beta chains were all read from a single sample in a study of T cell responses to AZD1222 COVID-19 vaccine. TCRdb's table, derived via immunoSEQ multiplex PCR, lists solely in-frame clones and lacks some. Altogether 90,000 to 150,000 clones are present, 80% to 90% being singletons, with the ten largest covering roughly 9.1%. Specimen: peripheral blood, collected on day 0 of AZD1222 vaccination. These receptors came from an adult in good health.

On this clone itself: Other DNA variants within this sample encode the same CDR3. The chain carries TRBV10-3 and TRBJ2-1, with 7 bases lining up with TRBD2. The V gene's germline CDR1 is ENHRY and CDR2 SYGVKD. The J segment lost 5 bases and the V segment lost 6 bases, leaving 4 bases of the junction unmatched. The CDR3 covers 13 residues. CDR3 DNA sequence: TGTGCCATCAGAGGCCTAGCGGACAATGAGCAGTTCTTC. Encoded protein: CAIRGLADNEQFF.

The V and J genes are TRBV5-8 and TRBJ1-1; D not resolved. Trimming removed 2 bases at V and 0 bases at J, with 5 bases between. Germline V gene data show CDR1 as SGHTS and CDR2 as YDEGEE. CDR3 length: 13 residues. The CDR3 nucleotides read TGTGCCAGCAGCTTACAGCTGAACACTGAAGCTTTCTTT. This encodes CASSLQLNTEAFF.

In its sample, this clone was seen once. CDR3 amino acids: CASSYGTGVYEQYF. The CDR3 DNA reads TGTGCCAGCAGCTATGGGACAGGGGTTTACGAGCAGTACTTC. The V and J genes are TRBV5-7 and TRBJ2-7; TRBD1 matches at 10 bases. TRBV5-7 carries the ORF label, with uncertain function. The length of the CDR3 is 14 residues. V shed 3 bases and J 4 bases; nucleotides not matched to a gene: 4.

V gene TRBV3-1 (or the pseudogene TRBV3-2) combines with J gene TRBJ2-1; TRBD2 matches at 8 bases. This CDR3 is built from 15 residues. The V segment lost 4 bases and the J segment 6 bases; nucleotides outside the gene matches: 8. Per germline, CDR1 LGHDT and CDR2 YNNKEL (reference sequence). In DNA, the CDR3 is TGTGCCAGCAGCCCCGGAAGGCTAGCGGGCAATGAGCAGTTCTTC. This codes for CASSPGRLAGNEQFF.

V gene TRBV19 combines with J gene TRBJ1-5; D is unresolved. Germline V gives CDR1 LNHDA, CDR2 SQIVND (reference sequence). CDR3 size: 14 residues. The germline V and J ends were trimmed by 5 bases and 0 bases, with 8 bases remaining between them. The CDR3 nucleotides read TGTGCCAGTAGTGACATTTATAGCAATCAGCCCCAGCATTTT. It translates to CASSDIYSNQPQHF.

This clone is a singleton in its sample. The chain links TRBV7-2 to TRBJ1-5; D may be TRBD1 (6 bases). From germline, CDR1 is SGHTA and CDR2 FQGNSA. Trimming left V 2 bases short and J 2 bases short, with 10 bases between. The CDR3 is 15 residues long. CDR3 protein: CASSLNRDGNQPQHF. CDR3 nucleotide sequence: TGTGCCAGCAGCTTAAACAGGGACGGCAATCAGCCCCAGCATTTT.

This chain uses TRBV11-2 with TRBJ1-2; 8 bases fit TRBD1. V shed 3 bases, J shed 6 bases, and the junction held 9 bases outside the gene matches. The CDR3 consists of 15 residues. CDR1 and CDR2 (germline): SGHAT, FQNNGV. CDR3 amino acids: CASSFYRTGQDGYTF. The CDR3 nucleotides are TGTGCCAGCAGCTTCTACAGGACAGGGCAAGATGGCTACACCTTC.

This clone was seen only once. V and J are TRBV5-1 and TRBJ2-7, with 8 bases aligning to TRBD1. After removal of 4 bases from V and 1 base from J, the junction contained 7 bases not matched to a gene. Per germline, CDR1 SGHRS and CDR2 YFSETQ. The CDR3 is 15 residues long. The CDR3, as DNA: TGCGCCAGCAGCGTAACGCAGGGGGCATCCTACGAGCAGTACTTC. Its translation: CASSVTQGASYEQYF.